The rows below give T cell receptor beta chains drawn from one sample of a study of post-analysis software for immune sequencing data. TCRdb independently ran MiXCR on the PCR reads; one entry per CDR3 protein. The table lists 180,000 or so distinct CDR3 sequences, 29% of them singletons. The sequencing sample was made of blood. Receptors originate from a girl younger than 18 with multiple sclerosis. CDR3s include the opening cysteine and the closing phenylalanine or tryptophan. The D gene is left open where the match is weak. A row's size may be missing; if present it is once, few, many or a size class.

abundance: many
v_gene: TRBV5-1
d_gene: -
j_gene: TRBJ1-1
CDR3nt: TGCGCCAGCAGCTCCAGGGGAATGAACACTGAAGCTTTCTTT
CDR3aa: CASSSRGMNTEAFF

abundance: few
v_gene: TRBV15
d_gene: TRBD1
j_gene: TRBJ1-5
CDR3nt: TGTGCCACCAGCAGAGATTTAGTTGGGTCCCTCGGGACAGGGAATCAGCCCCAGCATTTT
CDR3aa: CATSRDLVGSLGTGNQPQHF

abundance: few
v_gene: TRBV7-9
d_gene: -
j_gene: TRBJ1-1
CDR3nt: TGTGCCAGCAGCGCCCGGGCTAAGGGGTCTAACACTGAAGCTTTCTTT
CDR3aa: CASSARAKGSNTEAFF

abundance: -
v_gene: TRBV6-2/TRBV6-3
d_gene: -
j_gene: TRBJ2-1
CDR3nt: TGTGCCAGCAGTTACTCTAGCAGGGGAGGTGGTATGCAGTTCTTC
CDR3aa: CASSYSSRGGGMQFF

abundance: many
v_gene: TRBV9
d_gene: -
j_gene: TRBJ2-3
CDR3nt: TGTGCCAGCAGCGTAAGACCCTCTAGCACAGATACGCAGTATTTT
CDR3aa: CASSVRPSSTDTQYF

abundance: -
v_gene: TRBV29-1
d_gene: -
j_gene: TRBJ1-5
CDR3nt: TGCAGCGTTGTACCAGGGTTTGGTCAGCCCCAGCATTTT
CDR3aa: CSVVPGFGQPQHF

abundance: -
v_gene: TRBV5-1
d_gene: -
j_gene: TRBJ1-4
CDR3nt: TGCGCCAGCAGCCCGGCAGGGGCTGAAACTAATGAAAAACTGTTTTTT
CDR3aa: CASSPAGAETNEKLFF

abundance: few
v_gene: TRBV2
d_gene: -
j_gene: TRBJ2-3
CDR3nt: TGTGCCAGCAGTCTTCGGACTACCCAAAACCGGGATACGCAGTATTTT
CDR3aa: CASSLRTTQNRDTQYF

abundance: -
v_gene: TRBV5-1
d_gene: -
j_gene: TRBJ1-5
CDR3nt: TGCGCCAGCAGCAAAGATAGCAATCAGCCCCAGCATTTT
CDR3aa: CASSKDSNQPQHF

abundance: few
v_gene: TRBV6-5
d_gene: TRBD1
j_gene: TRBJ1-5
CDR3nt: TGTGCCAGCAGACCGGGACAGTACGAGGGGCCCCAGCATTTT
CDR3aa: CASRPGQYEGPQHF

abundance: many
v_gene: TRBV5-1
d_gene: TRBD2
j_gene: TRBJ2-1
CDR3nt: TGCGCCAGCAGTATAGCGGGAGCCACCTACAATGAGCAGTTCTTC
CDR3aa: CASSIAGATYNEQFF

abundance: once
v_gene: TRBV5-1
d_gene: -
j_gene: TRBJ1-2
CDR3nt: TGCGCCAGCAGCGCGGGACCGAACTATGGCTACACCTTC
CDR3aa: CASSAGPNYGYTF

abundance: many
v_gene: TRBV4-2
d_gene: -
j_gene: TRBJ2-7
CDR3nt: TGTGCCAGCAGCCAAGATTTTCAGGATAACTACGAGCAGTACTTC
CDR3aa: CASSQDFQDNYEQYF

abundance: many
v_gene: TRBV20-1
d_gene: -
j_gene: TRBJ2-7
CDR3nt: TGCAGTGCTACCCATGGGACGATCTCCTACGAGCAGTACTTC
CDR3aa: CSATHGTISYEQYF

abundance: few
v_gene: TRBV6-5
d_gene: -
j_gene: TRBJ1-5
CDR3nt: TGTGCCAGCACATACTCCAGCAGGGGACCTTCCCAGCCCCAGCATTTT
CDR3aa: CASTYSSRGPSQPQHF

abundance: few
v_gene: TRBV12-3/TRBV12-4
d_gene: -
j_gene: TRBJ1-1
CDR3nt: TGTGCCAGCAGTTTGGGCGGACAGTCGGTGAACACTGAAGCTTTCTTT
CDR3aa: CASSLGGQSVNTEAFF

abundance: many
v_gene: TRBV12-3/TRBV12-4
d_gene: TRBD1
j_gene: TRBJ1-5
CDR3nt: TGTGCCAGCACCCGGACAGGGGAGGGTCAGCCCCAGCATTTT
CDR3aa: CASTRTGEGQPQHF

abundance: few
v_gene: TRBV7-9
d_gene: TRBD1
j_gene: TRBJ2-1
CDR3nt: TGTGCCAGCAGCTTGGGCCAGGGGGCCGATGAGCAGTTCTTC
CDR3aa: CASSLGQGADEQFF

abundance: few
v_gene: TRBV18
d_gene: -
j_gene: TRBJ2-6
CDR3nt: TGTGCCAGCTCACCACGTGTATACGAAAAAACCTCTGGGGCCAACGTCCTGACTTTC
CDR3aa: CASSPRVYEKTSGANVLTF

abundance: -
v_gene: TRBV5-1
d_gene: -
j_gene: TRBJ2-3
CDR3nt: TGCGCCAGCAGCTTGGTCCTAGCCGAAGGGATCGATACGCAGTATTTT
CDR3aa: CASSLVLAEGIDTQYF

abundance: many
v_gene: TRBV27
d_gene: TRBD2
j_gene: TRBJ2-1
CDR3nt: TGTGCCAGCAGCCAGACCGGGACTAGCGGGGGGTATTACCAGTTCTTC
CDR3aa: CASSQTGTSGGYYQFF

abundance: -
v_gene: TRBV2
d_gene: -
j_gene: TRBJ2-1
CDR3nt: TGTGCCAGCAGTGCGGACCCTCCATGTCACAATGAGCAGTTCTTC
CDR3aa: CASSADPPCHNEQFF

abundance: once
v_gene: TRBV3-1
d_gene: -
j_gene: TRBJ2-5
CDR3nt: TGTGCCAGCAGCCACTCACCAGATGCCGTCGATCAGTACTTC
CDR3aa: CASSHSPDAVDQYF

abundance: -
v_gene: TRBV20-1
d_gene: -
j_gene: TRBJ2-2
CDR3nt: TGCAGTGCTAGAGTCGCTTCGACAAACGCGAACACCGGGGAGCTGTTTTTT
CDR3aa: CSARVASTNANTGELFF

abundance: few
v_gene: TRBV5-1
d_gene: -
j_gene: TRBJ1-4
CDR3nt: TGCGCCAGCAGCTTGCAAACGGGAGAAAAACTGTTTTTT
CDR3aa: CASSLQTGEKLFF

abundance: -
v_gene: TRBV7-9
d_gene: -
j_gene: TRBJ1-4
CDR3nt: TGTGCCAGCAGCTTAGGGGGCCTGGACAGCGAAAAACTGTTTTTT
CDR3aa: CASSLGGLDSEKLFF

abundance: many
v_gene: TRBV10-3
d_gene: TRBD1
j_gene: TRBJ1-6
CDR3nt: TGTGCCATCAGTGAGTTGGGACAGGGGGATTCACCCCTCCACTTT
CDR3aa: CAISELGQGDSPLHF

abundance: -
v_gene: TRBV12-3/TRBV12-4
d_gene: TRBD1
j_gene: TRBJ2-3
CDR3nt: TGTGCCAGCAGAAGCAGACAGGGGCGAGCCCATACGCAGTATTTT
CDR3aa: CASRSRQGRAHTQYF

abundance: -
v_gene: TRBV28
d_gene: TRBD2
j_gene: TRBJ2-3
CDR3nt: TGTGCCAGCAGATCTAGCGGGAGGCAAGATACGCAGTATTTT
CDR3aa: CASRSSGRQDTQYF

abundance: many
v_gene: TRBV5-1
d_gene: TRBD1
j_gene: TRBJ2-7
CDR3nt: TGCGCCAGCACAGGGGGACAGGGCTCCGAGCAGTACTTC
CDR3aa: CASTGGQGSEQYF

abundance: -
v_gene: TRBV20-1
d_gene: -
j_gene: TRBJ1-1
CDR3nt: TGCAGTGCTAGATCGAGGGGCGGGGTTGGAGCTTTCTTT
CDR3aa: CSARSRGGVGAFF

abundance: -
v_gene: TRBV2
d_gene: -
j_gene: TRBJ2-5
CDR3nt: TGTGCCAGCAGGGCGGAACCAGAGACCCAGTACTTC
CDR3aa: CASRAEPETQYF

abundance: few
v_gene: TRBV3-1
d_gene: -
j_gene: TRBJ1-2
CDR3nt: TGTGCCAGCAGCCAAGTTTGGGGTGTTGGCTATGGCTACACCTTC
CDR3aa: CASSQVWGVGYGYTF

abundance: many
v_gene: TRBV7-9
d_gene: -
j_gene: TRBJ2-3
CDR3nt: TGTGCCAGCAGCTTAACGGGGGGCCCCACAGATACGCAGTATTTT
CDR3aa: CASSLTGGPTDTQYF

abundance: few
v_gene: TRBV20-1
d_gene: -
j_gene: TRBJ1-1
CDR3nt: TGCAGTGCTAGCGCTAGACTTTCAGCTTTCTTT
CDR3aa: CSASARLSAFF

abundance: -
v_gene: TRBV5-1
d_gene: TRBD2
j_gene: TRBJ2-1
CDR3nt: TGCGCCAGCAGTTTCGGGACTACCCAGGCCGATGAGCAGTTCTTC
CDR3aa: CASSFGTTQADEQFF

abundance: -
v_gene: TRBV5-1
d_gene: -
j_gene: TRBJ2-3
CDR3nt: TGCGCCAGCAGCCCCTGGACTCCTCGCACAGATACGCAGTATTTT
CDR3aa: CASSPWTPRTDTQYF

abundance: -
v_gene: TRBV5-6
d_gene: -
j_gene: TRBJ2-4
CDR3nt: TGTACCAGCAGCCGGGACGGATCTCTAGCCAAAAACATTCAGTACTTC
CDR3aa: CTSSRDGSLAKNIQYF

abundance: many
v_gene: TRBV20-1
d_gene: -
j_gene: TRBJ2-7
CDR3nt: TGCAGTGCTAGTCCTTTCGGGTCCCGTCCTATCTACGAGCAGTACTTC
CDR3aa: CSASPFGSRPIYEQYF

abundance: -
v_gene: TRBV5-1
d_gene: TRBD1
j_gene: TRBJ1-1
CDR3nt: TGCGCCAGCAGCCCAGACGGACAGGGAATATCTGAAGCTTTCTTT
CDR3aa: CASSPDGQGISEAFF

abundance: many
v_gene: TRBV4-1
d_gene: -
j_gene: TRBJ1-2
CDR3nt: TGCGCCAGCAGCCAAGACCGTGGGCCGCCTTCGGGCTACACCTTC
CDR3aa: CASSQDRGPPSGYTF

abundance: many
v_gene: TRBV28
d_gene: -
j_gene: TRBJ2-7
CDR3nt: TGTGCCAGCAGATCTACCGGGACTGGCTACGAGCAGTACTTC
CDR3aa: CASRSTGTGYEQYF

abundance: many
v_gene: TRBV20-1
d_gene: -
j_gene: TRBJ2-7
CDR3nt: TGCAGTTCGGGATCTCGAGTTGCCGAGCAGTACTTC
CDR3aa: CSSGSRVAEQYF

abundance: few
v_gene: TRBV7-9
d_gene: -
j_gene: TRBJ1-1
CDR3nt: TGTGCCAGCAGCTTATTGCGGGACGGATACACTGAAGCTTTCTTT
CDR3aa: CASSLLRDGYTEAFF

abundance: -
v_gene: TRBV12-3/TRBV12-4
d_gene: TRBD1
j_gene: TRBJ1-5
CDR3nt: TGTGCCAGCAGTCCCCGGGACAGTGGCAATCAGCCCCAGCATTTT
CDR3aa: CASSPRDSGNQPQHF

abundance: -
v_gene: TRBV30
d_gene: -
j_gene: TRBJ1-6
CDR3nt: TGTGCCTGGAGTGTAGGGGGAGACAGCTTTAATTCACCCCTCCACTTT
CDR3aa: CAWSVGGDSFNSPLHF

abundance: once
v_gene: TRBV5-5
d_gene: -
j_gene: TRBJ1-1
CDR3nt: TGTGCCAGCAGCTTGGCGCGGGGGAGGAGCACTGAAGCTTTCTTT
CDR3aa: CASSLARGRSTEAFF

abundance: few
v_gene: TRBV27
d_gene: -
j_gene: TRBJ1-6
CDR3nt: TGTGCCAGCAGTTTGAAAAATATGCCTGGTTCACCCCTCCACTTT
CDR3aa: CASSLKNMPGSPLHF

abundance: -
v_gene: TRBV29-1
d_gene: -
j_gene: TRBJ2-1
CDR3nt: TGCAGCGTTGAGTTCGGGACCTACAATGAGCAGTTCTTC
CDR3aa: CSVEFGTYNEQFF

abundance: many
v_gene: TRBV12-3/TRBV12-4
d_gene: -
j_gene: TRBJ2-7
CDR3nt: TGTGCCAGCAGACCCACAGGGTTCTACGAGCAGTACTTC
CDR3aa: CASRPTGFYEQYF

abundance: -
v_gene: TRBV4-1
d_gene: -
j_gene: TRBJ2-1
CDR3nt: TGCGCCAGCAGCCAAGACCCCGGCCGGGGGAGGAATGAGCAGTTCTTC
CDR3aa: CASSQDPGRGRNEQFF